The clone carrying this T cell receptor delta chain was observed a few times. TCRdb records a much larger clone's protein for this DNA, with a difference at residue 16 that likely arises from a read error; the protein given is the translation of the DNA. This entry comes from a study of gamma-delta T cells after stem cell transplantation. TCRdb re-called the RT-PCR reads with CATT. The data hold about 1,400 delta-chain clones, with around 13% observed a single time. Germline V lookup: CDR1 GEAIGNYY, CDR2 EKD. The CDR3 contains 19 residues. The source material was gamma-delta T cells. The receptor was derived from a human donor. It is not recorded whose cells these are; they may come from a transplant donor. The chain joins TRDV2 to TRDJ1; 7 bases match TRDD3. The CDR3 coding sequence is TGTGCCTGTGACACCGGGGAACTGGGGCCCCGGCGGGACACCGATACACTCATCTTT. It is translated as CACDTGELGPRRDTDTLIF.